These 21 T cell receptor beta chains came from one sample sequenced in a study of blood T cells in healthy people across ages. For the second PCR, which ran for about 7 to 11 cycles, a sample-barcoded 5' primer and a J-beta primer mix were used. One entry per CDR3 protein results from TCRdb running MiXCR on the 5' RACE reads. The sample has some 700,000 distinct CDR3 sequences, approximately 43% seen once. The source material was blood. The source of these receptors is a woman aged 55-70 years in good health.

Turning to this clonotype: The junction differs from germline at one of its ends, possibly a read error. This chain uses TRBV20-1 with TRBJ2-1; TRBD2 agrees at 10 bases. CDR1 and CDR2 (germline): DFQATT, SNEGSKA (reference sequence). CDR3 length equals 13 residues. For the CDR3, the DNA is TGTATATGTAAACTAGCGGGGTACAATGAGCAGTTCTTC. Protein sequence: CICKLAGYNEQFF.

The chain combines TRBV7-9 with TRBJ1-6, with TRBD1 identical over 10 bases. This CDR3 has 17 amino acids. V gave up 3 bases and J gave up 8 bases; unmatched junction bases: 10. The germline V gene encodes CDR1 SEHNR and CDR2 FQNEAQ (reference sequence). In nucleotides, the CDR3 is TGTGCCAGCAGCTTTTCGGCAACCGGGACAGGGGATTCACCCCTCCACTTT. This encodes CASSFSATGTGDSPLHF.

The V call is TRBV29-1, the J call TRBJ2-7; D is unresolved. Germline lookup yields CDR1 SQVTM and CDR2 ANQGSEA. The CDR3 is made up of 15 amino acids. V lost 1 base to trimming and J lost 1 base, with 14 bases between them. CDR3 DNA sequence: TGCAGCGTTGAAGTCCGGCGGCCTTTATCCTACGAGCAGTACTTC. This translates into CSVEVRRPLSYEQYF.

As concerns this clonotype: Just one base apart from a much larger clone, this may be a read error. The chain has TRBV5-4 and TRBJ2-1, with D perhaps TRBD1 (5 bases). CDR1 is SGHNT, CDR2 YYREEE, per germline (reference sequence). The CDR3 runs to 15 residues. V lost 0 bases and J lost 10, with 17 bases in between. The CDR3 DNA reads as TGTGCCAGCAGCTTGGAGACAGCTTCTTCCTACGAGCAGTTCTTC. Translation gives CASSLETASSYEQFF. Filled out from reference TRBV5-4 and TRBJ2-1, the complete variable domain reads ETGVTQSPTHLIKTRGQQVTLRCSSQSGHNTVSWYQQALGQGPQFIFQYYREEENGRGNFPPRFSGLQFPNYSSELNVNALELDDSALYLCASSLETASSYEQFFGPGTRLTVL.

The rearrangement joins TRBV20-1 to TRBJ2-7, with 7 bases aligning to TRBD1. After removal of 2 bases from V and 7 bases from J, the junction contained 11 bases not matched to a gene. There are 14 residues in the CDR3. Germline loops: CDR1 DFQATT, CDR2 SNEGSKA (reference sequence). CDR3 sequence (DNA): TGCAGTGCTAGACGGACAGGTCGAGATGAGGAGCAGTACTTC. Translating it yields CSARRTGRDEEQYF.

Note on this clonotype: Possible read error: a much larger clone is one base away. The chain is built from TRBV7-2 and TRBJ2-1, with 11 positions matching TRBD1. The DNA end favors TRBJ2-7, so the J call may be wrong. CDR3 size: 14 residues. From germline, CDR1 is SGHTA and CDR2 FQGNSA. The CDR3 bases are TGTGCCAGCCGGACAGGGGGCACCTACAATGAGCAGTACTTC. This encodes CASRTGGTYNEQYF.

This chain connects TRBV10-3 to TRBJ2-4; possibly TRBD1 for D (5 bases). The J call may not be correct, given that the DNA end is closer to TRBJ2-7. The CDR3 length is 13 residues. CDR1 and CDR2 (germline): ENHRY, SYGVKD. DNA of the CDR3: TGTGCCATCCAAAGGGGAAACAACTACGAGCAGTACTTC. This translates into CAIQRGNNYEQYF.

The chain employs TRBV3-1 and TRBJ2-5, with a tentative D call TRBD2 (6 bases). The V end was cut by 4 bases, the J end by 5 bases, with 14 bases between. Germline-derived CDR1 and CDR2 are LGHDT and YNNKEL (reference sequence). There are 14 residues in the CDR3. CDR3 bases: TGTGCCAGCAGCCTCACGGGGGACCCGGAGACCCAGTACTTC. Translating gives CASSLTGDPETQYF.

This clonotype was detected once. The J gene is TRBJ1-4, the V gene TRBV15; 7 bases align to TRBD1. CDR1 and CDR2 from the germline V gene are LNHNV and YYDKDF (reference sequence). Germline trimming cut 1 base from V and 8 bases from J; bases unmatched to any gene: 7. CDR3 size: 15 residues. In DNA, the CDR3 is TGTGCCACCAGCAGAGCGAGAACAGGGGAGGAAAAACTGTTTTTT. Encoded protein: CATSRARTGEEKLFF. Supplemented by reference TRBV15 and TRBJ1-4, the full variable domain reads DAMVIQNPRYQVTQFGKPVTLSCSQTLNHNVMYWYQQKSSQAPKLLFHYYDKDFNNEADTPDNFQSRRPNTSFCFLDIRSPGLGDTAMYLCATSRARTGEEKLFFGSGTQLSVL.

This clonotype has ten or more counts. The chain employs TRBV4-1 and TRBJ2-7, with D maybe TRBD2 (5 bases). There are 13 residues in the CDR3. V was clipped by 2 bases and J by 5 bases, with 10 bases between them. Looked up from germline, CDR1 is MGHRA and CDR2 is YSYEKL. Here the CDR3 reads CASSQMAGDEQYF. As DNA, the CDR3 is TGCGCCAGCAGCCAAATGGCCGGGGACGAGCAGTACTTC.

CDR3 sequence reads: CASSRDRGTTDTQYF. The CDR3 nucleotides are TGTGCCAGCAGCCGAGACAGGGGAACCACAGATACGCAGTATTTT. The chain recombines TRBV7-9 with TRBJ2-3; TRBD1 matches 8 bases. This CDR3 comprises 15 residues. With 5 bases clipped from V and 2 bases from J, the junction kept 6 bases outside the gene matches. Germline loops: CDR1 SEHNR, CDR2 FQNEAQ (reference sequence).

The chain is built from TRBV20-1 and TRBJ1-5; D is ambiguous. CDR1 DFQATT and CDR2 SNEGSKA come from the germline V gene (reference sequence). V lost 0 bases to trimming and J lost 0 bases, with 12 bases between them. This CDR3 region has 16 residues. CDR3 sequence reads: CSARDVELLSNQPQHF. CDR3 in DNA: TGCAGTGCTAGAGATGTGGAGCTTCTTAGCAATCAGCCCCAGCATTTT.

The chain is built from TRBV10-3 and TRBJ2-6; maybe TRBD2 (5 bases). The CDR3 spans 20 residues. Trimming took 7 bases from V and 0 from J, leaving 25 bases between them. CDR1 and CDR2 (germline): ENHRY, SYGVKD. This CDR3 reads CAITPRGFAQAGSGANVLTF. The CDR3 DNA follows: TGTGCCATCACTCCTCGGGGATTCGCCCAGGCTGGCTCTGGGGCCAACGTCCTGACTTTC.

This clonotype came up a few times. The CDR3 DNA reads TGTGCCAGCAGCCCTAGCGGGGGGGGTCCCGGGGAGACCCAGTACTTC. Residues: CASSPSGGGPGETQYF. The chain combines TRBV3-1 with TRBJ2-5; 12 bases are shared with TRBD2. V was pared by 4 bases and J by 5 bases, with 8 bases of the junction left unmatched. Germline V lookup: CDR1 LGHDT, CDR2 YNNKEL (reference sequence). The CDR3 sequence is 16 residues long.

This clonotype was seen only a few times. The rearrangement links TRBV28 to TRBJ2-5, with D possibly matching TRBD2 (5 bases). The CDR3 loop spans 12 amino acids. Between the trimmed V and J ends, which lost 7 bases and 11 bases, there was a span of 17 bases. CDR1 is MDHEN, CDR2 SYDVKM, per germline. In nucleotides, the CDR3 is TGTGCCAGCACCAACCCCCGGGGTGGGCAGTACTTC. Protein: CASTNPRGGQYF.

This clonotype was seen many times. The CDR3 protein is CASSEREAGANVLTF. The CDR3 DNA sequence: TGTGCCAGCAGCGAAAGGGAGGCTGGGGCCAACGTCCTGACTTTC. The chain uses TRBV14 and TRBJ2-6, with a weak D call TRBD2 (6 bases). V dropped 5 bases and J dropped 2 bases, with 10 bases sitting between them. The CDR3 sequence is 15 residues long. Germline CDR1 is SGHDN and CDR2 is FVKESK.

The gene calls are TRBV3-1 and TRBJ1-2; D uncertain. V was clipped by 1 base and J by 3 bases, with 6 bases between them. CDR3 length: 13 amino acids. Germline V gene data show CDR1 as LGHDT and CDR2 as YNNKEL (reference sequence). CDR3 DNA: TGTGCCAGCAGCCAAGGCAGACACTATGGCTACACCTTC. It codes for CASSQGRHYGYTF. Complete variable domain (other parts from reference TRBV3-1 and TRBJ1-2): DTAVSQTPKYLVTQMGNDKSIKCEQNLGHDTMYWYKQDSKKFLKIMFSYNNKELIINETVPNRFSPKSPDKAHLNLHINSLELGDSAVYFCASSQGRHYGYTFGSGTRLTVV.

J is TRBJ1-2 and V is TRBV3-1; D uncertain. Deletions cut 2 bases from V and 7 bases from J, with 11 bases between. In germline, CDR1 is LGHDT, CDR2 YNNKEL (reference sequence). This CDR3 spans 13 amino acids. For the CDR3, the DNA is TGTGCCAGCAGCCAACCGGGGTTGGGTGGCTACACCTTC. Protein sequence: CASSQPGLGGYTF.

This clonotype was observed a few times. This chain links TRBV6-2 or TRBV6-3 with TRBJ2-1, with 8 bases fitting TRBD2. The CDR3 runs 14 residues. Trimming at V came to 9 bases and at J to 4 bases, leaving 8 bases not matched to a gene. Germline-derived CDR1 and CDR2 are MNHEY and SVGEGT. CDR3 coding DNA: TGTGCCAGTGCCCTAGCGGGTGTTTACAATGAGCAGTTCTTC. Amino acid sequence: CASALAGVYNEQFF.

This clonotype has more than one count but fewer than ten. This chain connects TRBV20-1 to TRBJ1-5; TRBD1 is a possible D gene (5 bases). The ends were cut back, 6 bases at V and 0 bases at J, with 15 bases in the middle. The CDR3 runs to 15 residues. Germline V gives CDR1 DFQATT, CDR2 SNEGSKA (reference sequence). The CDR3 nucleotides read TGCAGTGCCCGATCGCGGGGGAGTAGCAATCAGCCCCAGCATTTT. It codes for CSARSRGSSNQPQHF.

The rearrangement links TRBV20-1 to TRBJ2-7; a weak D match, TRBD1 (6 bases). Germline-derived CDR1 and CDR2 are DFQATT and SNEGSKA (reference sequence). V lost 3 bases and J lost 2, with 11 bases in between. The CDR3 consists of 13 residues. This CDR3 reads CSASLGATYEQYF. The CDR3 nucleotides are TGCAGTGCTAGCCTGGGGGCTACCTACGAGCAGTACTTC.